The rows below give T cell receptor beta chains drawn from one sample of a study of shared clonotypes between healthy human individuals. Assay used: immunoSEQ multiplex PCR; TCRdb lists only in-frame clones, some missing. The data hold about 1.5 million clones, with approximately 98% observed a single time. The sample was naive CD4+ T cells sorted from blood. The receptors originated from a man aged 25 to 40 in good health. Both conserved end residues are part of each CDR3. D genes are given only for firm matches. A row's size may be missing; if present it is once, few, many or a size class.

V	D	J	size	DNA	CDR3
TRBV19	NA	TRBJ2-7	NA	TGTGCCAGTAGTTCGCCGGGGAGCTCCTACGAGCAGTACTTC	CASSSPGSSYEQYF
TRBV9	NA	TRBJ2-1	NA	TGTGCCAGCAGCGGGGGGGACTCTGTCACCTACAATGAGCAGTTCTTC	CASSGGDSVTYNEQFF
TRBV6-5	NA	TRBJ2-7	NA	TGTGCCAGCAGGAAGGACATTCTCCCCTACGAGCAGTACTTC	CASRKDILPYEQYF
TRBV5-1	TRBD2	TRBJ2-2	NA	TGCGCCAGCAGTGTGCGGGAGTTGGCCACCGGGGAGCTGTTTTTT	CASSVRELATGELFF
TRBV29-1	TRBD1	TRBJ2-5	NA	TGCAGCGCGCCGGGACAGGGGCAGCTAGAGACCCAGTACTTC	CSAPGQGQLETQYF
TRBV27	NA	TRBJ2-7	NA	TGTGCCAGCAGTGCCCCTAGGCCACCAAGGGAGCAGTACTTC	CASSAPRPPREQYF
TRBV5-1	TRBD1	TRBJ2-7	once	TGCGCCAGCAAACCGGGACAGGGGGCCTCCAAGACGTTTGGGGACGAGCAGTACTTC	CASKPGQGASKTFGDEQYF
TRBV5-1	TRBD1	TRBJ2-7	NA	TGCGCCAGCAGCTTGGGCGGACAGGGGGCCATCGAGCAGTACTTC	CASSLGGQGAIEQYF
TRBV28	TRBD1	TRBJ1-5	NA	TGTGCCAGCAGTTTGGGGACAGGGGGCGGTCTGAGCAATCAGCCCCAGCATTTT	CASSLGTGGGLSNQPQHF
TRBV27	TRBD2	TRBJ2-1	NA	TGTGCCAGCAGCTCCGGACTAGCGGTCTACAATGAGCAGTTCTTC	CASSSGLAVYNEQFF
TRBV18	NA	TRBJ2-1	NA	TGTGCCAGCTCTCCAACTAGTGGGGGATCCTACAATGAGCAGTTCTTC	CASSPTSGGSYNEQFF
TRBV6-6	NA	TRBJ2-3	NA	TGTGCCAGCAGTTACCTAGGGGCTAGGGAGACAGATACGCAGTATTTT	CASSYLGARETDTQYF
TRBV10-2	TRBD2	TRBJ2-1	NA	TGCGCCAGCAGTGAGGGCGGGAGGCATATATACAATGAGCAGTTCTTC	CASSEGGRHIYNEQFF
TRBV5-1	NA	TRBJ2-3	NA	TGCGCCAGCAGCTTGGTGGCGATAAGCACAGATACGCAGTATTTT	CASSLVAISTDTQYF
TRBV5-1	NA	TRBJ2-1	NA	TGCGCCAGCAGCTTAGTAGGGGGCAATGAGCAGTTCTTC	CASSLVGGNEQFF
TRBV6-6	NA	TRBJ1-5	NA	TGTGCCAGCAGTTACCGGGGGGCTAATCAGCCCCAGCATTTT	CASSYRGANQPQHF
TRBV25-1	NA	TRBJ2-3	NA	TGTGCCAGCAGTGAATATTTGGGCGGAACTAGCACAGATACGCAGTATTTT	CASSEYLGGTSTDTQYF
TRBV6-6	NA	TRBJ1-2	once	TGTGCCAGCAGTAAAACGCGGACAGTTGAGGGCTACACCTTC	CASSKTRTVEGYTF
TRBV10-3	TRBD2	TRBJ2-7	NA	TGTGCCATCGGGAGGGCAGGGTTAGTCGACGAGCAGTACTTC	CAIGRAGLVDEQYF
TRBV7-2	TRBD2	TRBJ2-7	once	TGTGCCAGCAGTCCGACTAGCGGGAGTTACGAGCAGTACTTC	CASSPTSGSYEQYF
TRBV29-1	NA	TRBJ1-5	once	TGCAGGGAAACAGGGCGCCATCAGCCCCAGCATTTT	CRETGRHQPQHF
TRBV4-1	NA	TRBJ2-3	NA	TGCGCCAGCAGTTTCACAGGGCCGGGGAGCACAGATACGCAGTATTTT	CASSFTGPGSTDTQYF
TRBV7-8	NA	TRBJ2-7	NA	TGTGCCAGCAGCTTAGACGTCGGCAGACTGTACTACGAGCAGTACTTC	CASSLDVGRLYYEQYF
TRBV7-9	NA	TRBJ2-2	NA	TGTGCCAGCCCGGGAGTTCTCACCGGGGAGCTGTTTTTT	CASPGVLTGELFF
TRBV10-3	TRBD2	TRBJ2-1	NA	TGTGCCATCAGTAACTTAGCGGGAGAAGGTGAGCAGTTCTTC	CAISNLAGEGEQFF
TRBV9	NA	TRBJ1-5	NA	TGTGCCAGCACCCCCAGCGGGCATAGCAATCAGCCCCAGCATTTT	CASTPSGHSNQPQHF
TRBV5-6	TRBD1	TRBJ1-2	NA	TGTGCCAGCAGTTTTCTAGGGACAGGTAATGGCTACACCTTC	CASSFLGTGNGYTF
TRBV14	NA	TRBJ2-5	NA	TGTGCCAGCAGCTCCGGACAACCTCAAGAGACCCAGTACTTC	CASSSGQPQETQYF
TRBV7-2	NA	TRBJ2-3	NA	TGTGCCAGCAGCTTATCAGCGGGAGATACGCAGTATTTT	CASSLSAGDTQYF
TRBV7-9	TRBD2	TRBJ2-1	NA	TGTGCCAGCAGCTATGGGACTAGCGGGTGGAGTAATGAGCAGTTCTTC	CASSYGTSGWSNEQFF
TRBV5-1	TRBD2	TRBJ2-1	NA	TGCGCCAGCAGCTTGGGGGGAGGGCCGTCGAATGAGCAGTTCTTC	CASSLGGGPSNEQFF
TRBV4-1	TRBD2	TRBJ2-7	NA	TGCGCCAGCAGCCAAGAGACGAGCGGAGCGGGAGGCTACGAGCAGTACTTC	CASSQETSGAGGYEQYF
TRBV5-1	TRBD2	TRBJ2-1	NA	TGCGCCAGCAGGTGGACTAGCGGGAGGGCCGGCAACAATGAGCAGTTCTTC	CASRWTSGRAGNNEQFF
TRBV18	TRBD1	TRBJ2-7	NA	TGTGCCAGCTCACACCTCGACAGGGTAGCGTACGAGCAGTACTTC	CASSHLDRVAYEQYF
TRBV29-1	NA	TRBJ2-5	once	TGCAGCGTTGATTGGCAGCAAGAGACCCAGTACTTC	CSVDWQQETQYF
TRBV7-2	NA	TRBJ2-5	NA	TGTGCCAGCAGCCAAGACCCTCGTGGGACCCAGTACTTC	CASSQDPRGTQYF
TRBV10-3	NA	TRBJ2-2	NA	TGTGCCATCAGTGCGGGACCCCATATGAACACCGGGGAGCTGTTTTTT	CAISAGPHMNTGELFF
TRBV5-1	TRBD2	TRBJ2-1	NA	TGCGCCAGCAGCTTGAAGGCGGCGGGAGAGTCTAGTGAGCAGTTCTTC	CASSLKAAGESSEQFF
TRBV18	TRBD1	TRBJ2-1	NA	TGTGCCAGCTCACCACCGGGACAGGCAGGATATGAGCAGTTCTTC	CASSPPGQAGYEQFF
TRBV5-4	TRBD2	TRBJ2-7	NA	TGTGCCAGCAGCTTGGAACTAGCGGGCTACGAGCAGTACTTC	CASSLELAGYEQYF
TRBV29-1	NA	TRBJ2-7	NA	TGCAGCGTTATGACAGGGAGGTCCTACGAGCAGTACTTC	CSVMTGRSYEQYF
TRBV4-2	NA	TRBJ2-7	NA	TGTGCCAGCAGCCAAGCTAGCGAACTCACCTACGAGCAGTACTTC	CASSQASELTYEQYF
TRBV6-6	NA	TRBJ2-7	NA	TGTGCCAGCAGCTCCGAATATTACACGCGGGAGCAGTACTTC	CASSSEYYTREQYF
TRBV27	NA	TRBJ2-1	once	TGTGCCAGCAGTTTATTTCCGCCAGGGGGGATGAATGAGCAGTTCTTC	CASSLFPPGGMNEQFF
TRBV28	NA	TRBJ1-2	once	TGTGCCAGCAGTGCAAAAACAGGGTTTAACTATGGCTACACCTTC	CASSAKTGFNYGYTF
TRBV5-4	NA	TRBJ1-2	NA	TGTGCCAGCAGCTTAGCCGCGAACTATGGCTACACCTTC	CASSLAANYGYTF